The sequence of this TCR beta chain was determined in a study of molecular identifiers for immune sequencing clone quantification. At the level of the study: In the replicates, RNA derived from around 20,000 or 100,000 naive CD8 cells was divided into five parts, and four were sequenced. General study findings and limits: Investigators reportedly could detect spiked Jurkat TCR RNA from one cell among about a million naive cells. The study found clones above 20 RNA copies held over 97% of effector molecules and under 1% in naive cells.

Isolation of naive CD8 T cells was achieved by sorting on a CD8+CD4-CCR7+CD45RA+ phenotype. The CDR3 is 18 residues long. V was shortened by 7 bases and J by 2 bases, with 25 bases between the two germline ends. TCRdb re-derived calls from the PCR reads in MiXCR, one entry per CDR3 protein. The table includes around 470,000 distinct CDR3 sequences, under 30% detected once. As concerns this clonotype: The antigen is unknown.

The receptor comes from a human donor in good health. Some libraries in this study had Jurkat cell RNA spiked in. Sequenced: naive CD8+ T cells from blood, with Jurkat cell RNA spiked in. Subset meaning: FACS-sorted CD8+CD4-CCR7+CD45RA+ naive T cells. The chain has TRBV12-3 or TRBV12-4 and TRBJ2-3; D possibly uses TRBD1 or TRBD2 (5 bases each). CDR3 bases: TGTGCCAGCACCCCGGGACCTCCCCGCCTAGAGCACACAGATACGCAGTATTTT. As protein: CASTPGPPRLEHTDTQYF.